This T cell receptor beta chain was identified during a study of blood T cells in healthy people across ages. Through a sample-barcoded 5' primer and a J-beta primer mix, a second PCR was run for roughly 7 to 11 cycles. TCRdb reprocessed the 5' RACE reads via MiXCR and lists one record per CDR3 protein. The table has about 720,000 distinct CDR3 sequences, approximately 21% seen once. The CDR3 runs to 15 residues. The V gene's germline CDR1 is DFQATT and CDR2 SNEGSKA (reference sequence). A word on this clonotype: The antigen remains undetermined.

Study-level points and caveats: Across the age range, TCR beta diversity per million T cells fell in a roughly linear way. No conclusive comparison of naive versus antigen-experienced cells was possible with unsorted PBMCs. Investigators treated diversity estimates from one million T cells as underestimates.

The rearrangement links TRBV20-1 to TRBJ2-1; 9 bases match TRBD2. The last part of the DNA fits TRBJ2-5 better; the J call may be wrong. Sequencing input: blood. This TCR derives from a man aged 65 to 79 in good health. Written as DNA, the CDR3 is TGCAGTGCTAGTGACAAGCGGGGGGTCCACGAGACCCAGTACTTC. Encoded protein: CSASDKRGVHETQYF.